This T cell receptor (beta chain) came from a study of T cell responses to AZD1222 COVID-19 vaccine. Whole-study findings and limits: The donor cohort was predominantly white British with a female majority, and clonal diversity may have been underestimated. Spike was spanned by vaccine-associated CD4 TCRs, which were dominant at 160-218 and 743-854.

The CDR3 length is 15 residues. Trimming took off 4 bases at V and 3 bases at J, with 13 bases between the two ends. Germline CDR1 LNHDA, CDR2 SQIVND (reference sequence). As concerns this clone: What it recognizes is unknown.

Method: immunoSEQ multiplex PCR; TCRdb's copy keeps in-frame clones and lacks some. Of 66,000 or so clones in the sample, about four fifths are singletons; the top ten hold roughly 21%. This TCR was recovered from an adult in good health. The rearrangement links TRBV19 to TRBJ1-5; D possibly corresponds to TRBD1 (5 bases). Sequencing was performed on peripheral blood, taken on day 0 of MenACWY control vaccination. In DNA form, the CDR3 reads TGTGCCAGTAGTAAGGGGCAAAGGGACAATCAGCCCCAGCATTTT. It specifies CASSKGQRDNQPQHF.